The 27 T cell receptor beta chains in this list originate from one sample, sequenced in a study of memory CD4+ T cells and cytomegalovirus serostatus. The table came from immunoSEQ multiplex PCR; TCRdb's copy has only in-frame clones and leaves some out. The sample gives tens of thousands of clones, approximately 76% of which show up once; about 0.65% is in the top ten. The sort gate was single viable CD3+CD4+CD8-CD45RO+ cells for memory CD4+ T cells. Specimen: memory CD4+ T cells from blood. Receptor source: an adult in good health and CMV-seronegative. Some clones in this sample may be carry-over from other donors' samples.

This chain's CDR3 is CASSSSRTGYSNQPQHF. The CDR3 DNA sequence: TGTGCCAGCAGCTCAAGTCGGACAGGGTATAGCAATCAGCCCCAGCATTTT. The chain joins TRBV5-6 to TRBJ1-5; 8 bases are shared with TRBD1. Germline loops: CDR1 SGHDT, CDR2 YYEEEE. The CDR3 totals 17 residues. The ends lost 3 bases at V and 0 bases at J; junction bases unmatched: 8.

The count of this clone is one. CDR3: CASNNGGLTYEQYF. CDR3 DNA: TGTGCCAGTAACAATGGGGGGCTAACCTACGAGCAGTACTTC. The rearrangement joins TRBV19 to TRBJ2-7; D may correspond to TRBD1 or TRBD2 (6 bases each). The CDR3 consists of 14 residues. The ends were cut back, 7 bases at V and 2 bases at J, with 15 bases in the middle. Germline assignment: CDR1 LNHDA and CDR2 SQIVND (reference sequence).

The V call is TRBV7-2, the J call TRBJ1-4; D not certain. The CDR3 is made up of 15 amino acids. V was clipped by 4 bases and J by 3 bases, with 12 bases between them. The V gene's germline CDR1 is SGHTA and CDR2 FQGNSA. DNA of the CDR3: TGTGCCAGCAGCTCAGTAGGGTTGGCTAATGAAAAACTGTTTTTT. Protein: CASSSVGLANEKLFF.

This chain joins TRBV4-3 and TRBJ2-2; D not certain. CDR1 and CDR2 (germline): LGHNA, YSLEER. The CDR3 runs to 11 residues. V lost 4 bases and J 9 bases, leaving 6 bases between the germline ends. The CDR3 spells CASSPGRELFF. The CDR3 coding sequence is TGCGCCAGCAGCCCTGGGCGGGAGCTGTTTTTT.

The chain carries TRBV5-6 and TRBJ2-7; D unclear. Per the germline V gene, CDR1 is SGHDT and CDR2 is YYEEEE. The CDR3 has 15 residues. V dropped 5 bases and J dropped 4 bases, with 19 bases sitting between them. As DNA, the CDR3 is TGTGCCAGCAGTTCGGGCCCCTTGGGTACGTACGAGCAGTACTTC. The encoded protein is CASSSGPLGTYEQYF.

This chain links TRBV23-1 with TRBJ2-2, with unresolved D. TRBV23-1 is an open reading frame, and its role is uncertain. This CDR3 region has 13 residues. V lost 7 bases and J lost 3, with 9 bases in between. CDR3 protein: CASIAPDTGELFF. The CDR3 DNA follows: TGCGCCAGCATAGCTCCAGACACCGGGGAGCTGTTTTTT.

This chain connects TRBV10-3 to TRBJ2-2, with 8 nucleotides matching TRBD1. J gave up 7 bases and V 6 bases, and 10 bases lay outside the gene matches. CDR1 is ENHRY and CDR2 is SYGVKD in the germline V gene. CDR3 size: 15 residues. The CDR3 loop is CAISGQGQLGGELFF. CDR3 coding DNA: TGTGCCATCAGCGGACAGGGACAATTAGGCGGGGAGCTGTTTTTT.

V and J are TRBV30 and TRBJ1-2; no clear D. The germline CDR1 and CDR2 sequences are GTSNPN and SVGIG (reference sequence). The CDR3 is made up of 14 amino acids. V was trimmed by 0 bases and J by 3 bases, leaving 11 bases between them. The CDR3: CAWSVGLRDYGYTF. The CDR3 nucleotides read TGTGCCTGGAGTGTAGGCTTACGGGACTATGGCTACACCTTC.

This chain connects TRBV5-1 to TRBJ1-4; D may be TRBD1 (5 bases). Trimming removed 1 base at V and 8 bases at J, with 15 bases between. Germline V lookup: CDR1 SGHRS, CDR2 YFSETQ. This CDR3 is built from 15 residues. CDR3 DNA sequence: TGCGCCAGCAGCTTGCAGGGCCAGCACCTGGAAAAACTGTTTTTT. It codes for CASSLQGQHLEKLFF.

This sequence joins TRBV27 and TRBJ1-2, with 7 bases identical to TRBD1. With 5 bases clipped from V and 5 bases from J, the junction kept 8 bases outside the gene matches. The CDR3 is 14 amino acids. The germline V gene encodes CDR1 MNHEY and CDR2 SMNVEV (reference sequence). The CDR3 nucleotides read TGTGCCAGCAGTCCTCGGGACAGAAATTATGGCTACACCTTC. Translation gives CASSPRDRNYGYTF.

The chain has TRBV6-1 and TRBJ2-3, with 9 bases identical to TRBD1. Unmatched junction bases numbered 9, after V lost 8 bases and J lost 3 bases. The CDR3 runs to 15 residues. Germline V lookup: CDR1 MNHNS, CDR2 SASEGT. The CDR3 DNA is TGTGCCAGCCGAGGTCAGGGACAGGGAACAGATACGCAGTATTTT. Protein product: CASRGQGQGTDTQYF.

The chain joins TRBV14 to TRBJ1-5; no definite D call. The CDR3 sequence is 13 residues long. V was cut by 0 bases and J by 3 bases, with 3 bases left in between. CDR1 and CDR2 from the germline V gene are SGHDN and FVKESK. CDR3 region: CASSQDHNQPQHF. Written as DNA, the CDR3 is TGTGCCAGCAGCCAAGATCACAATCAGCCCCAGCATTTT.

The rearrangement uses TRBV6-6 and TRBJ1-6, with D perhaps TRBD1 (6 bases). The germline CDR1 and CDR2 sequences are MNHNY and SVGAGI (reference sequence). Trimming left V 0 bases short and J 6 bases short, with 6 bases between. There are 14 residues in the CDR3. The CDR3 sequence: CASSYSGGNSPLHF. CDR3 sequence (DNA): TGTGCCAGCAGTTACTCAGGGGGTAATTCACCCCTCCACTTT.

The genes are TRBV4-2 and TRBJ2-3; D possibly corresponds to TRBD2 (6 bases). Trimming took off 3 bases at V and 1 base at J, with 14 bases between the two ends. This CDR3 region has 16 residues. The germline V gene encodes CDR1 LGHNA and CDR2 YNFKEQ. CDR3 amino acids: CASSQNLLARTDTQYF. The CDR3 DNA reads TGTGCCAGCAGCCAGAATTTACTAGCTCGCACAGATACGCAGTATTTT.

The chain has TRBV28 and TRBJ2-7; D unclear. Trimming removed 5 bases at V and 6 bases at J, with 17 bases between. The length of the CDR3 is 14 residues. Germline V CDR1 and CDR2: MDHEN, SYDVKM. The CDR3 nucleotides read TGTGCCAGCAGTCCTACAGTTAGAGCACGCGAGCAGTACTTC. Its translation is CASSPTVRAREQYF.

The V gene is TRBV6-5, the J gene TRBJ2-7; possibly TRBD2 for D (7 bases). The CDR3 is 14 amino acids. The germline V gene has CDR1 MNHEY and CDR2 SVGAGI. The V end lost 6 bases, the J end lost 4 bases, and 16 bases lay between the germline ends. CDR3 DNA sequence: TGTGCCAGCAGCCCAGGACTAGGGGGATACGAGCAGTACTTC. Its protein product is CASSPGLGGYEQYF.

In this sample, this clone turned up a few times. The genes are TRBV7-2 and TRBJ1-1; D gene uncertain. Germline V gives CDR1 SGHTA, CDR2 FQGNSA. The V end was cut by 3 bases, the J end by 2 bases, with 7 bases between. The CDR3 runs 13 residues. The CDR3 loop reads CASSLEANTEAFF. The CDR3 DNA reads as TGTGCCAGCAGCTTGGAGGCCAACACTGAAGCTTTCTTT.

In its sample, this clone was seen a few times. The chain couples TRBV2 to TRBJ1-1; D is unclear. The germline V gene encodes CDR1 SNHLY and CDR2 FYNNEI. This CDR3 region has 11 residues. The ends were cut back, 8 bases at V and 2 bases at J, with 6 bases in the middle. The CDR3 DNA follows: TGTGCCAGCTCCTTAAACACTGAAGCTTTCTTT. Protein: CASSLNTEAFF.

The rearrangement uses TRBV7-9 and TRBJ2-1; D may be TRBD1 (6 bases). The V end lost 1 base, the J end lost 5 bases, and 9 bases lay between the germline ends. Looked up from germline, CDR1 is SEHNR and CDR2 is FQNEAQ (reference sequence). The CDR3 is 14 residues long. CDR3 DNA sequence: TGTGCCAGCAGCTTAGGGGGGCAGGACAATGAGCAGTTCTTC. Amino acids: CASSLGGQDNEQFF.

The genes are TRBV19 and TRBJ1-1, with a tentative D call TRBD1 (6 bases). The CDR3 contains 14 residues. Germline V gene data show CDR1 as LNHDA and CDR2 as SQIVND (reference sequence). Trimming removed 3 bases from V and 7 bases from J, with 15 bases in between. CDR3 region: CASSIGQGTLEAFF. CDR3 in DNA: TGTGCCAGTAGTATTGGTCAGGGGACACTTGAAGCTTTCTTT.

The V call is TRBV7-9, the J call TRBJ1-1, with a possible D match to TRBD1 (5 bases). The V gene's germline CDR1 is SEHNR and CDR2 FQNEAQ (reference sequence). CDR3 length: 16 residues. V lost 1 base, J lost 5 bases, and 17 bases lay in between. CDR3 residues: CASSLVLSGVGTEAFF. The CDR3 region has the DNA TGTGCCAGCAGCTTAGTATTATCGGGGGTTGGGACTGAAGCTTTCTTT.

Concerning this clone: One end of the junction varies from germline; a read error may be responsible. The V gene is TRBV11-2, the J gene TRBJ2-6, with 7 bases lining up with TRBD1. The germline CDR1 and CDR2 sequences are SGHAT and FQNNGV. This CDR3 contains 14 residues. CDR3 sequence: CASSLGAGGNVLTF. CDR3 DNA sequence: TGTGCCAGCAGCTTAGGGGCAGGGGGCAACGTCCTGACTTTC.

The chain is built from TRBV7-3 and TRBJ2-5; the match to TRBD2 covers 8 bases. CDR3 length: 15 amino acids. Germline CDR1 reads SGHTA; CDR2 reads FQGTGA. J gave up 5 bases and V 1 base, and 6 bases lay outside the gene matches. CDR3 sequence (DNA): TGTGCCAGCAGCTTAAACGGGGGGGCCGATGAGACCCAGTACTTC. It encodes CASSLNGGADETQYF.

The chain links TRBV7-2 to TRBJ1-4; 9 bases are shared with TRBD1. The CDR3 consists of 15 residues. CDR1 is SGHTA and CDR2 is FQGNSA in the germline V gene. With V trimmed by 5 bases and J by 3 bases, 4 bases remained unmatched. The DNA for the CDR3 is TGTGCCAGCAGCCCGAACAGGGGGCCTAATGAAAAACTGTTTTTT. Translated, it gives CASSPNRGPNEKLFF.

J is TRBJ1-1 and V is TRBV5-1; 12 nucleotides match TRBD1. Germline trimming cut 6 bases from V and 0 bases from J; bases unmatched to any gene: 9. The CDR3 consists of 17 residues. In germline, CDR1 is SGHRS, CDR2 YFSETQ. CDR3 in DNA: TGCGCCAGCACTACCGGGACAGGGGGCCACTTGAACACTGAAGCTTTCTTT. It codes for CASTTGTGGHLNTEAFF.

This clone was counted only a few times. This CDR3 is CASSIRVRETQYF. DNA of the CDR3: TGTGCCAGTAGTATTAGAGTGCGAGAGACCCAGTACTTC. This sequence joins TRBV19 and TRBJ2-5; D uncertain. Trimming stripped 3 bases from V and 4 bases from J, with 9 bases between. CDR1 LNHDA and CDR2 SQIVND come from the germline V gene (reference sequence). This CDR3 spans 13 amino acids.

This clone was found once. CDR3 sequence reads: CASSADRGGYGYTF. DNA for the CDR3: TGTGCCAGCAGCGCTGACAGGGGGGGGTATGGCTACACCTTC. This rearrangement joins TRBV7-2 to TRBJ1-2, with 9 bases identical to TRBD1. V gave up 5 bases and J gave up 5 bases; unmatched junction bases: 6. Germline V gene lookup returns CDR1 SGHTA and CDR2 FQGNSA. This CDR3 has 14 amino acids.